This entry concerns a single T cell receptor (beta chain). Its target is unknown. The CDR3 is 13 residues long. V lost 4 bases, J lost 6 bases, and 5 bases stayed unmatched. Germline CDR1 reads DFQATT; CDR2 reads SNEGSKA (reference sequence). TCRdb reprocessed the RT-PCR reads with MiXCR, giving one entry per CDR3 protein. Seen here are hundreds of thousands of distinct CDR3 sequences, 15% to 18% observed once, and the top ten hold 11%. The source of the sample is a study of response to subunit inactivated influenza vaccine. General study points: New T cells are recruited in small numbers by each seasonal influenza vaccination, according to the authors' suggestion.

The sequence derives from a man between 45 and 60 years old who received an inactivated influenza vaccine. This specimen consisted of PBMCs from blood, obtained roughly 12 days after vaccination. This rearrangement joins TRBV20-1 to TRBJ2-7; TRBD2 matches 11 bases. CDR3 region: CSATGLAESEQYF. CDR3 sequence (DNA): TGCAGTGCTACGGGACTAGCGGAATCCGAGCAGTACTTC.